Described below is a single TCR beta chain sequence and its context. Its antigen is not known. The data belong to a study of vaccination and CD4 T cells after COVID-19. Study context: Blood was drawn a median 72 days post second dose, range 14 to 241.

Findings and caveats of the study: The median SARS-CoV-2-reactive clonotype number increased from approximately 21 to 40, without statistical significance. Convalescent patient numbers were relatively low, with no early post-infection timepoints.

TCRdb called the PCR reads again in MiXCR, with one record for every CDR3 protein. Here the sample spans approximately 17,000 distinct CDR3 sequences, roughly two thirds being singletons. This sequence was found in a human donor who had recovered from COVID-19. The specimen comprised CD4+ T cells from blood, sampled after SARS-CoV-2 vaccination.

In DNA, the CDR3 is TGCAGTGCTAGATCGACAGGGGGCTCCTACGAGCAGTACTTC. Its protein product is CSARSTGGSYEQYF. The rearrangement uses TRBV20-1 and TRBJ2-7, with 9 nucleotides matching TRBD1. Germline V gene sequence: CDR1 DFQATT, CDR2 SNEGSKA (reference sequence). V was pared by 2 bases and J by 0 bases, with 2 bases of the junction left unmatched. The CDR3 is made up of 14 amino acids.